The rows below give T cell receptor beta chains drawn from one sample of a study of radiotherapy plus CTLA-4 blockade in lung cancer. Here immunoSEQ multiplex PCR was the method, and the copy in TCRdb shows in-frame clones only, minus some. The table lists 25,000 to 35,000 clones, less than 85% of them singletons. Here the sequenced sample was peripheral blood, taken from a patient treated with radiotherapy plus ipilimumab. These receptors all stem from a human donor with non-small cell lung cancer who had stable disease on radiotherapy plus ipilimumab. Each CDR3 is given with its conserved first and last residue. A D gene is named only where the DNA matches it firmly. The size entry is marked missing in some rows and otherwise reads once, few, many or a size class.

j_gene,len,abundance,d_gene,v_gene,CDR3aa,CDR3nt
TRBJ1-2,15,.,.,TRBV6-1,CASRAGRISNYGYTF,TGTGCCAGCAGGGCTGGCAGGATCTCTAACTATGGCTACACCTTC
TRBJ1-4,15,few,TRBD1,TRBV27,CASSQDRGRNEKLFF,TGTGCCAGCAGTCAAGACAGGGGCCGAAATGAAAAACTGTTTTTT
TRBJ1-2,14,.,TRBD1,TRBV5-4,CASSPSTGVYGYTF,TGTGCCAGCAGCCCGTCGACAGGGGTCTATGGCTACACCTTC
TRBJ1-1,15,once,.,TRBV7-9,CASSLDFLGDTEAFF,TGTGCCAGCAGCTTAGATTTTTTAGGGGACACTGAAGCTTTCTTT
TRBJ2-5,17,.,TRBD2,TRBV14,CASSPYTTSGGQETQYF,TGTGCCAGCAGCCCCTATACGACTAGCGGAGGCCAAGAGACCCAGTACTTC
TRBJ2-7,14,once,TRBD1,TRBV29-1,CSATGGTGAYEQYF,TGCAGCGCCACAGGCGGGACAGGGGCTTACGAGCAGTACTTC
TRBJ1-4,12,.,.,TRBV5-8,CASSRRGEKLFF,TGTGCCAGCAGTAGAAGGGGTGAAAAACTGTTTTTT
TRBJ2-5,13,.,.,TRBV7-7,CASSFYLQETQYF,TGTGCCAGCAGCTTCTACCTACAAGAGACCCAGTACTTC
TRBJ1-4,12,.,.,TRBV7-2,CASRRGNEKLFF,TGTGCCAGCAGGAGGGGTAATGAAAAACTGTTTTTT
TRBJ1-6,13,.,.,TRBV10-1,CASSDSLRSPLHF,TGCGCCAGCAGTGACAGTCTGAGATCACCCCTCCACTTT
TRBJ2-3,17,few,.,TRBV4-1,CASSQDQSGAQVDTQYF,TGCGCCAGCAGCCAAGATCAATCCGGGGCGCAAGTAGATACGCAGTATTTT
TRBJ1-2,14,once,TRBD1,TRBV11-2,CASTPDRGRYGYTF,TGTGCCAGCACGCCTGACAGGGGTCGGTATGGCTACACCTTC
TRBJ1-6,17,.,.,TRBV27,CASSFWNPPGNNSPLHF,TGTGCCAGCAGTTTTTGGAACCCTCCCGGTAATAATTCACCCCTCCACTTT
TRBJ1-5,15,.,TRBD1,TRBV27,CASRADRTGGQPQHF,TGTGCCAGCAGAGCTGATCGGACAGGTGGTCAGCCCCAGCATTTT
TRBJ1-1,13,.,.,TRBV28,CASSFYGNTEAFF,TGTGCCAGCAGTTTCTACGGGAACACTGAAGCTTTCTTT
TRBJ1-3,16,.,TRBD1,TRBV25-1,CATLLTGALSGNTIYF,TGTGCCACCCTACTGACAGGGGCCCTCTCTGGAAACACCATATATTTT
TRBJ1-1,15,.,.,TRBV11-2,CASSLVEGVGTEAFF,TGTGCCAGCAGCTTAGTGGAGGGTGTCGGGACTGAAGCTTTCTTT
TRBJ1-2,13,.,.,TRBV28,CAIPGGQGAGYTF,TGTGCCATCCCCGGGGGGCAGGGCGCAGGCTACACCTTC
TRBJ2-3,17,.,TRBD2,TRBV5-4,CASSLRVAGGQGDTQYF,TGTGCCAGCAGCCTTCGAGTAGCGGGGGGGCAAGGAGATACGCAGTATTTT
TRBJ1-5,14,.,.,TRBV2,CASAEINSNQPQHF,TGTGCCAGCGCAGAAATAAATAGCAATCAGCCCCAGCATTTT
TRBJ1-4,14,.,TRBD1,TRBV29-1,CSVPTGKTNEKLFF,TGCAGCGTGCCGACAGGGAAAACTAATGAAAAACTGTTTTTT
TRBJ1-2,15,.,TRBD1,TRBV14,CASSQAAGQNYGYTF,TGTGCCAGCAGCCAAGCTGCGGGACAGAACTATGGCTACACCTTC
TRBJ1-3,16,.,TRBD1,TRBV6-1,CASSEAGGVTGNTIYF,TGTGCCAGCAGTGAAGCAGGGGGCGTCACTGGAAACACCATATATTTT
TRBJ2-7,14,.,.,TRBV7-2,CASSLAGGYYEQYF,TGTGCCAGCAGCTTAGCGGGCGGGTACTACGAGCAGTACTTC
TRBJ2-1,15,.,.,TRBV13,CASSTSWSSYNEQFF,TGTGCCAGCAGCACAAGTTGGAGCTCCTACAATGAGCAGTTCTTC
TRBJ2-7,16,.,TRBD1,TRBV6-6,CASSARDRGDLDEQYF,TGTGCCAGCAGCGCTCGGGACAGGGGTGATCTCGACGAGCAGTACTTC
TRBJ2-5,14,few,.,TRBV10-1,CASSESGRQETQYF,TGCGCCAGCAGTGAGTCTGGGCGACAAGAGACCCAGTACTTC
TRBJ1-4,14,.,TRBD1,TRBV25-1,CASSPVTGFEKLFF,TGTGCCAGCAGCCCGGTGACAGGGTTTGAAAAACTGTTTTTT
TRBJ1-1,13,.,.,TRBV19,CASSIGRGTEAFF,TGTGCCAGTAGTATAGGTAGGGGGACTGAAGCTTTCTTT
TRBJ1-5,15,once,.,TRBV2,CASSESTVYNQPQHF,TGTGCCAGCAGTGAGTCTACGGTCTACAATCAGCCCCAGCATTTT